A single sample is the source of the 3 T cell receptor beta chains below, sequenced in a study of T cell repertoires in cytomegalovirus infection. Each CDR3 protein gets one entry after TCRdb re-called the reads with MiXCR. The sample has some 300,000 distinct CDR3 sequences, roughly a tenth seen once; the top ten hold around 2.6%. The material sequenced was PBMCs. The receptors were gathered from a human donor in good health (CMV status not recorded). Some clones in this sample may be carry-over from other donors' samples.

This clonotype was observed many times. The chain joins TRBV7-2 to TRBJ2-3, with 7 positions matching TRBD1. Unmatched junction bases numbered 7, after V lost 3 bases and J lost 4 bases. Looked up from germline, CDR1 is SGHTA and CDR2 is FQGNSA. The CDR3 covers 15 residues. The CDR3 nucleotides are TGTGCCAGCAGCTTTTTACAGGGGTCCTCAGATACGCAGTATTTT. Protein sequence: CASSFLQGSSDTQYF.

The genes are TRBV29-1 and TRBJ1-2; D ambiguous. Germline assignment: CDR1 SQVTM and CDR2 ANQGSEA. The V and J ends lost 4 bases and 5 bases respectively, with 8 bases between them. The CDR3 consists of 11 residues. The CDR3 sequence: CSVVEGYGYTF. The CDR3, as DNA: TGCAGCGTTGTAGAGGGATATGGCTACACCTTC.

This clonotype was seen repeatedly, ten times or more. The rearrangement joins TRBV12-3 or TRBV12-4 to TRBJ2-2; D is undetermined. V dropped 3 bases and J dropped 2 bases, with 4 bases sitting between them. The CDR3 has 13 amino acids. DNA for the CDR3: TGTGCCAGCAGTTTCCGTAACACCGGGGAGCTGTTTTTT. Protein sequence: CASSFRNTGELFF.